The 19 T cell receptor beta chains below come from one sample, sequenced in a study of Graves' ophthalmopathy and Graves' hyperthyroidism. RNA transcripts were the template, and TCR beta CDR3 regions were amplified from them. HTBI primers were used in a first-round RT-PCR, which preceded a second-round multiplex PCR. In TCRdb, the multiplex PCR reads were re-called with MiXCR into one record per CDR3 protein. The sample has roughly 400,000 distinct CDR3 sequences; 15% are singletons. Sequenced: peripheral blood. The receptors stem from a woman younger than 30 with stable Graves' hyperthyroidism.

This chain connects TRBV7-2 to TRBJ2-4, with a possible D match to TRBD2 (5 bases). Germline CDR1 SGHTA, CDR2 FQGNSA. The CDR3 runs to 14 residues. V was trimmed by 8 bases and J by 3 bases, leaving 14 bases between them. CDR3: CASLNPGDKNIQYF. The CDR3 region has the DNA TGTGCCAGCCTCAATCCCGGGGACAAAAACATTCAGTACTTC.

This clonotype showed up many times. The CDR3 region is CATRSGAGYEQYF. In DNA, the CDR3 is TGTGCCACCCGATCCGGGGCAGGCTACGAGCAGTACTTC. The rearrangement uses TRBV25-1 and TRBJ2-7; TRBD1 or TRBD2 may be the D gene (5 bases each). The germline V gene has CDR1 MGHDK and CDR2 SYGVNS. This CDR3 is built from 13 residues. V lost 10 bases and J 3 bases, leaving 16 bases between the germline ends.

CDR3 residues: CASLREGGTYEQYF. CDR3 coding DNA: TGTGCCAGCCTAAGGGAGGGCGGTACCTACGAGCAGTACTTC. The genes are TRBV13 and TRBJ2-7; the match to TRBD2 covers 7 bases. V lost 8 bases and J lost 2; bases outside the gene matches: 9. Germline CDR1 PRHDT, CDR2 FYEKMQ (reference sequence). This CDR3 spans 14 amino acids.

In this sample, this clonotype turned up many times. The chain couples TRBV27 to TRBJ1-1; weak D call: TRBD1 (5 bases). From germline, CDR1 is MNHEY and CDR2 SMNVEV (reference sequence). The CDR3 is made up of 13 amino acids. Between the trimmed V and J ends, which lost 5 bases and 6 bases, there was a span of 13 bases. Here the CDR3 DNA reads TGTGCCAGCAGTGGACAAGTTTGGGCTGAAGCTTTCTTT. Protein sequence: CASSGQVWAEAFF.

This chain connects TRBV6-4 to TRBJ2-7; unclear D gene. V gave up 6 bases and J gave up 3 bases, with 12 bases separating them. Germline V CDR1 and CDR2: MRHNA, SNTAGT. The CDR3 spans 13 residues. CDR3 DNA: TGTGCCAGCAGCCCTCACCGAGACTACGAGCAGTACTTC. Translation: CASSPHRDYEQYF.

This clonotype was detected many times. The chain links TRBV4-1 to TRBJ1-3; no reliable D call. Trimming took 4 bases from V and 2 from J, leaving 6 bases between them. CDR1 is MGHRA, CDR2 YSYEKL, per germline. The CDR3 covers 13 residues. The CDR3 DNA is TGCGCCAGCAGCCTAACTACTGGAAACACCATATATTTT. This encodes CASSLTTGNTIYF.

Many counts were recorded for this clonotype. The chain is built from TRBV29-1 and TRBJ1-2; 12 bases fit TRBD1. CDR1 and CDR2 (germline): SQVTM, ANQGSEA. The CDR3 spans 15 residues. Trimming took 6 bases from V and 2 from J; bases not matched to a gene: 7. The CDR3 nucleotides read TGCAGCGTCGGGACAGGGGGCGCGGGGAACTATGGCTACACCTTC. Encoded protein: CSVGTGGAGNYGYTF.

This clonotype was recorded at least ten times. The V gene is TRBV6-5, the J gene TRBJ1-1; D gene ambiguous. The V end lost 5 bases, the J end lost 2 bases, and 18 bases lay between the germline ends. This CDR3 has 16 amino acids. The V gene's germline CDR1 is MNHEY and CDR2 SVGAGI. Written as DNA, the CDR3 is TGTGCCAGCAGTAACTGGGCCAGCAGAAGCAACACTGAAGCTTTCTTT. Residues: CASSNWASRSNTEAFF.

This clonotype was counted a few times. V gene TRBV12-5 combines with J gene TRBJ1-1, with D tentatively TRBD1 (6 bases). CDR1 LGHNT and CDR2 FRNRAP come from the germline V gene. The CDR3 totals 11 residues. For the CDR3, the DNA is TGTGCGGGGGCTATGAACACTGAAGCTTTCTTT. It yields the protein CAGAMNTEAFF.

This clonotype showed up many times. The chain uses TRBV6-1 and TRBJ1-6; D gene ambiguous. The CDR3 runs 14 residues. Trimming took off 5 bases at V and 9 bases at J, with 14 bases between the two ends. Germline V gene sequence: CDR1 MNHNS, CDR2 SASEGT. The DNA of the CDR3 is TGTGCCAGCAGTAGGACTGGCCTCAGTTCACCCCTCCACTTT. Protein sequence: CASSRTGLSSPLHF.

This clonotype was observed many times. This chain joins TRBV6-5 and TRBJ1-3, with a weak D call TRBD1 (5 bases). V gave up 4 bases and J gave up 0 bases, with 10 bases separating them. CDR3 size: 15 residues. Germline V gene lookup returns CDR1 MNHEY and CDR2 SVGAGI. The CDR3 spells CASSSRQTSGNTIYF. DNA of the CDR3: TGTGCCAGCAGTTCCCGACAGACCTCTGGAAACACCATATATTTT.

The V gene is TRBV19, the J gene TRBJ2-7; TRBD1 matches at 10 bases. From germline, CDR1 is LNHDA and CDR2 SQIVND (reference sequence). Trimming cost V 5 bases and J 2 bases; bases outside gene matches: 6. The CDR3 spans 15 residues. The CDR3 sequence is CASSSTGGKTYEQYF. In nucleotides, the CDR3 is TGTGCCAGTAGTTCGACAGGGGGCAAAACCTACGAGCAGTACTTC.

Many counts were recorded for this clonotype. The chain couples TRBV19 to TRBJ2-5; possibly TRBD2 for D (5 bases). Trimming pared 3 bases from V and 4 bases from J, leaving 15 bases between. The CDR3 has 15 residues. CDR1 and CDR2 from the germline V gene are LNHDA and SQIVND (reference sequence). CDR3 bases: TGTGCCAGTAGTATGACTATCGCCCTCGGAGAGACCCAGTACTTC. Protein product: CASSMTIALGETQYF.

V gene TRBV2 combines with J gene TRBJ2-2; 7 nucleotides match TRBD1. The CDR3 is 14 residues long. From germline, CDR1 is SNHLY and CDR2 FYNNEI. After removal of 3 bases from V and 5 bases from J, the junction contained 3 bases not matched to a gene. The CDR3 DNA follows: TGTGCCAGCAGTGAGGACAGGTTGACCGGGGAGCTGTTTTTT. It yields the protein CASSEDRLTGELFF.

The J gene is TRBJ1-2, the V gene TRBV6-5; maybe TRBD1 (5 bases). The germline gives CDR1 MNHEY, CDR2 SVGAGI. The CDR3 spans 12 residues. V was pared by 0 bases and J by 8 bases, with 7 bases between. The CDR3 nucleotides are TGTGCCAGCAGTTACTCGGGGCGGGGCTACACCTTC. Protein sequence: CASSYSGRGYTF.

As for this clonotype: It may be a read error: a sequence one base away is much more abundant. This CDR3 fails to terminate in the conserved phenylalanine or tryptophan, so it likely reflects a read error. The chain has TRBV4-2 and TRBJ1-1, with D possibly matching TRBD1 (5 bases). Trimming took off 0 bases at V and 2 bases at J, with 10 bases between the two ends. Germline assignment: CDR1 LGHNA and CDR2 YNFKEQ. This CDR3 is built from 15 residues. Here the CDR3 DNA reads TGTGCCAGCAGCCAAGAAAAGGGGCTAAACACTGAAGCTTTCTTG. Protein: CASSQEKGLNTEAFL.

The chain links TRBV9 to TRBJ1-2; D gene unclear. The germline V gene encodes CDR1 SGDLS and CDR2 YYNGEE. This CDR3 has 13 amino acids. The ends were cut back, 4 bases at V and 11 bases at J, with 18 bases in the middle. The CDR3 nucleotides are TGTGCCAGCAGCCCCCCGGGCTATAGAGTTTACACCTTC. It codes for CASSPPGYRVYTF.

This clonotype has at least ten counts. The chain is built from TRBV2 and TRBJ1-3, with D unclear. This CDR3 comprises 14 residues. Trimming stripped 4 bases from V and 0 bases from J, with 7 bases between. Germline lookup yields CDR1 SNHLY and CDR2 FYNNEI. The CDR3 sequence is CASSGGLSGNTIYF. CDR3 nucleotides: TGTGCCAGCAGTGGAGGACTCTCTGGAAACACCATATATTTT.

Turning to this clonotype: The junction and the germline gene differ at one end; a read error may be behind it. The chain joins TRBV11-2 to TRBJ2-5, with 10 bases identical to TRBD1. The CDR3 covers 15 residues. Germline CDR1 and CDR2: SGHAT and FQNNGV. Here the CDR3 reads CASILVTGGEETRYF. CDR3 sequence (DNA): TGTGCCAGCATCTTAGTGACAGGGGGCGAAGAGACCCGGTACTTC.